This TCR beta chain is from a study of blood T cell repertoires in COVID-19. On the study more broadly: T cells, B-cell-depleted T cells, or PBMCs supplied cDNA or gDNA.

Clones were sequenced by immunoSEQ multiplex PCR, and TCRdb holds only the in-frame ones, with some missing. The sample holds 140,000 or so clones, more than 70% seen once. V dropped 6 bases and J dropped 3; count of bases not matched to a gene: 3. There are 15 residues in the CDR3. This TCR came from a human donor in a cohort sampled during active COVID-19. The material sequenced was peripheral blood. V usage is TRBV23-1 and J usage is TRBJ2-1; 12 bases match TRBD2. TRBV23-1 is flagged as an ORF with uncertain function. The CDR3 nucleotides are TGCGCCAGCAGACCTAGCGGGGGGGTCTACAATGAGCAGTTCTTC. This codes for CASRPSGGVYNEQFF.